This T cell receptor (beta chain) was found in a study of breast tumors, draining lymph nodes, adjacent tissues. Samples came from axillary lymph nodes draining the breast cancer. The junction had 7 bases not matched to a gene; V was cut back by 4 bases and J by 0 bases. This CDR3 region has 16 residues. The V gene's germline CDR1 is SGHDT and CDR2 YYEEEE. From the multiplex PCR reads, TCRdb called clonotypes with MiXCR, one entry per CDR3 protein. This sample has 200,000 to 250,000 distinct CDR3 sequences, with about 34% found just once. The sample holds many counts of this clonotype. What it binds is not known. The study, taken as a whole, reports: Tumor repertoires ranked between lymph nodes and nontumor tissue in diversity, with V and J gene preferences. Data fit most tumor T cells coming from lymph node, expanding in tumor.

The source is a female donor with breast cancer. Some clones in this sample may be carry-over from other donors' samples. The V call is TRBV5-6, the J call TRBJ1-5; 7 positions match TRBD1. Sequencing was done on a sample of axillary lymph node tissue. The CDR3 reads CASSLRGTVSNQPQHF. CDR3 DNA sequence: TGTGCCAGCAGCCTGAGGGGGACAGTTAGCAATCAGCCCCAGCATTTT.